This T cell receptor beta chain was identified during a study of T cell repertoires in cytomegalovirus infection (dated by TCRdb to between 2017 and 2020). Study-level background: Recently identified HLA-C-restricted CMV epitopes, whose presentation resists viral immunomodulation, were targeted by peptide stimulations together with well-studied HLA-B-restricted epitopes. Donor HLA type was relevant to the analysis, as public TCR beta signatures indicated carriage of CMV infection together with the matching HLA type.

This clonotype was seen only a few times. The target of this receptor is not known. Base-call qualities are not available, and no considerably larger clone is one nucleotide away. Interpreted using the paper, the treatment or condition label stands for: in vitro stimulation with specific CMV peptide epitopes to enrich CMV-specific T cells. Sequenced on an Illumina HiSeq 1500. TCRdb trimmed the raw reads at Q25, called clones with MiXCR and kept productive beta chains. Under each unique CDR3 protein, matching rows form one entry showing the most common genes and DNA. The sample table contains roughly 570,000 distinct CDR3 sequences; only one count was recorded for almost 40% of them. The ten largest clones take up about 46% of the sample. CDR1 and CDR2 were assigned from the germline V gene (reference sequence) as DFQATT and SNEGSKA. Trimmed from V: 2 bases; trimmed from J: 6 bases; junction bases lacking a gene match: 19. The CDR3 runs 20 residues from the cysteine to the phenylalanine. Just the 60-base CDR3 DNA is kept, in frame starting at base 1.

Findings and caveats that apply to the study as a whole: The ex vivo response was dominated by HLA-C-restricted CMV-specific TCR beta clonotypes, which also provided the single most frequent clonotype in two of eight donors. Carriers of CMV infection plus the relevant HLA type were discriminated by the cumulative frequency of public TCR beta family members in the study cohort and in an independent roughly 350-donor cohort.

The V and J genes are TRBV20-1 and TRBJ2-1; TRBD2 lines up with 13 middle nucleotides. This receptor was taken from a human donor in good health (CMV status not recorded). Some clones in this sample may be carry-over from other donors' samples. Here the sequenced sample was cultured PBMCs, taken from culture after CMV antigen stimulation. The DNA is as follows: TGCAGTGCTAGACTCGATCCGGGACTAGCGGGGCTTTACGGCTCCAATGAGCAGTTCTTC. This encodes CSARLDPGLAGLYGSNEQFF.